Listed here are 17 T cell receptor beta chains from one sample, sequenced in a study of blood T cell repertoires in COVID-19. Generated by immunoSEQ multiplex PCR, the TCRdb table keeps only in-frame clones and is missing some. Here the sample spans about 150,000 clones, around four fifths being singletons. The source material was PBMCs or T cells enriched from blood (not recorded which). These receptor sequences come from a woman aged 40 to 55 who had recovered from COVID-19.

The V gene is TRBV9, the J gene TRBJ2-7; D remains ambiguous. CDR3 length equals 14 residues. Germline CDR1 reads SGDLS; CDR2 reads YYNGEE. Trimming stripped 0 bases from V and 4 bases from J, with 11 bases between. CDR3 amino acids: CASSVASGNYEQYF. Written as DNA, the CDR3 is TGTGCCAGCAGCGTAGCGTCAGGTAATTACGAGCAGTACTTC.

This chain connects TRBV5-6 to TRBJ1-1, with D unresolved. This CDR3 is built from 13 residues. V was cut by 4 bases and J by 0 bases, with 7 bases left in between. From germline, CDR1 is SGHDT and CDR2 YYEEEE. CDR3 in DNA: TGTGCCAGCAGCGACACACTGAACACTGAAGCTTTCTTT. Protein: CASSDTLNTEAFF. The full variable domain, rest sourced from reference TRBV5-6 and TRBJ1-1, is DAGVTQSPTHLIKTRGQQVTLRCSPKSGHDTVSWYQQALGQGPQFIFQYYEEEERQRGNFPDRFSGHQFPNYSSELNVNALLLGDSALYLCASSDTLNTEAFFGQGTRLTVV.

V and J are TRBV18 and TRBJ1-1; 9 nucleotides match TRBD1. The V gene's germline CDR1 is KGHSH and CDR2 LQKENI. This CDR3 spans 15 amino acids. The V segment lost 3 bases and the J segment 4 bases; nucleotides outside the gene matches: 6. This CDR3 is CASSPDRGAGTEAFF. CDR3 DNA: TGTGCCAGCTCACCGGACAGGGGAGCGGGCACTGAAGCTTTCTTT. Full variable domain (rest looked up from reference TRBV18 and TRBJ1-1): NAGVMQNPRHLVRRRGQEARLRCSPMKGHSHVYWYRQLPEEGLKFMVYLQKENIIDESGMPKERFSAEFPKEGPSILRIQQVVRGDSAAYFCASSPDRGAGTEAFFGQGTRLTVV.

This clone came up a few times. The chain uses TRBV12-3 or TRBV12-4 and TRBJ1-5; unclear D gene. The CDR3 runs 13 residues. Trimming cost V 6 bases and J 0 bases, with 6 bases left between them. The CDR3 nucleotides read TGTGCCAGCAGGCGGGATAGCAATCAGCCCCAGCATTTT. Amino acids: CASRRDSNQPQHF.

The chain combines TRBV7-2 with TRBJ2-7; tentative D call: TRBD1 (6 bases). Per the germline V gene, CDR1 is SGHTA and CDR2 is FQGNSA. This CDR3 has 15 residues. V lost 2 bases, J lost 0 bases, and 11 bases lay in between. CDR3 amino acids: CASSLSGTRSYEQYF. The CDR3, as DNA: TGTGCCAGCAGCTTATCCGGGACACGCTCCTACGAGCAGTACTTC.

The V gene is TRBV7-9, the J gene TRBJ2-3, with TRBD2 matching 10 bases. The germline CDR1 and CDR2 sequences are SEHNR and FQNEAQ (reference sequence). J was trimmed by 1 base and V by 6 bases; bases with no gene match: 7. The CDR3 length is 16 residues. Here the CDR3 reads CASSYRLAGRTDTQYF. The CDR3, as DNA: TGTGCCAGCAGTTACCGACTAGCGGGTCGCACAGATACGCAGTATTTT.

The V call is TRBV2, the J call TRBJ2-7, with a tentative D call TRBD2 (6 bases). Trimming removed 7 bases at V and 4 bases at J, with 11 bases between. Germline values: CDR1 SNHLY, CDR2 FYNNEI. The CDR3 consists of 12 residues. CDR3 in DNA: TGTGCCAGCATAACGGGAGTGTACGAGCAGTACTTC. This codes for CASITGVYEQYF.

The J gene is TRBJ2-1, the V gene TRBV5-1, with 11 bases matching TRBD2. The CDR3 totals 17 residues. Trimming cost V 4 bases and J 7 bases; bases outside gene matches: 13. The germline V gene encodes CDR1 SGHRS and CDR2 YFSETQ. CDR3 region: CASSPVLTSGDINEQFF. Written as DNA, the CDR3 is TGCGCCAGCAGCCCCGTGTTGACTAGCGGGGACATTAATGAGCAGTTCTTC.

This clone was seen a single time. Here the CDR3 reads CAWTLRMGTGGYTF. In DNA, the CDR3 is TGTGCCTGGACCCTAAGAATGGGCACGGGGGGCTACACCTTC. The rearrangement links TRBV30 to TRBJ1-2; the D is unclear. CDR3 length: 14 residues. Trimming took off 4 bases at V and 8 bases at J, with 20 bases between the two ends. From germline, CDR1 is GTSNPN and CDR2 SVGIG (reference sequence).

The chain combines TRBV30 with TRBJ2-7; 10 bases align to TRBD1. J gave up 3 bases and V 3 bases, and 5 bases lay outside the gene matches. The CDR3 extends over 14 amino acids. Germline V CDR1 and CDR2: GTSNPN, SVGIG (reference sequence). CDR3 nucleotides: TGTGCCTGGAGCGGGACAGGGGAAAACTACGAGCAGTACTTC. Protein sequence: CAWSGTGENYEQYF.

The rearrangement uses TRBV7-6 and TRBJ2-2; 10 nucleotides align to TRBD2. This CDR3 comprises 16 residues. V shed 1 base and J 1 base; nucleotides not matched to a gene: 0. CDR1 and CDR2 (germline): SGHVS, FNYEAQ. CDR3: CASSLGLAGNTGELFF. As DNA, the CDR3 is TGTGCCAGCAGCTTAGGACTAGCGGGGAACACCGGGGAGCTGTTTTTT.

This CDR3 reads CATSDFGQRPRGPSGNTIYF. The CDR3, as DNA: TGTGCCACCAGTGATTTTGGGCAGCGGCCACGCGGACCCTCTGGAAACACCATATATTTT. The chain is built from TRBV24-1 and TRBJ1-3; D remains unclear. Germline V gene lookup returns CDR1 KGHDR and CDR2 SFDVKD. Trimming stripped 1 base from V and 0 bases from J, with 21 bases between. The CDR3 extends over 20 amino acids.

This sequence joins TRBV9 and TRBJ1-5, with D possibly being TRBD1 (6 bases). Germline CDR1 reads SGDLS; CDR2 reads YYNGEE. The CDR3 extends over 14 amino acids. V lost 2 bases to trimming and J lost 7 bases, with 13 bases between them. CDR3 sequence reads: CASSVGGQEQPQHF. CDR3 sequence (DNA): TGTGCCAGCAGCGTGGGGGGGCAAGAACAGCCCCAGCATTTT.

This clone was seen only once. V and J are TRBV2 and TRBJ1-1, with a possible D match to TRBD1 (6 bases). Trimming removed 10 bases at V and 6 bases at J, with 15 bases between. CDR1 and CDR2 (germline): SNHLY, FYNNEI. The CDR3 is 12 residues long. CDR3 in DNA: TGTGCCAAAGCGGGGGGGCCGCCTGAAGCTTTCTTT. Translating gives CAKAGGPPEAFF.

The rearrangement joins TRBV4-1 to TRBJ1-2; D is unresolved. The CDR3 runs to 12 residues. The germline V and J ends were trimmed by 4 bases and 4 bases, with 7 bases remaining between them. Germline V CDR1 and CDR2: MGHRA, YSYEKL. CDR3 loop: CASSPGFYGYTF. The CDR3 DNA follows: TGCGCCAGCAGCCCGGGATTCTATGGCTACACCTTC.

The chain recombines TRBV5-8 with TRBJ1-5, with TRBD1 matching 7 bases. J gave up 2 bases and V 4 bases, and 6 bases lay outside the gene matches. The length of the CDR3 is 15 residues. Germline CDR1 SGHTS, CDR2 YDEGEE. The CDR3 loop reads CASSRQGGGNQPQHF. For the CDR3, the DNA is TGTGCCAGCAGCAGGCAGGGGGGTGGCAATCAGCCCCAGCATTTT.

The chain employs TRBV19 and TRBJ1-1, with 8 bases lining up with TRBD1. Per the germline V gene, CDR1 is LNHDA and CDR2 is SQIVND (reference sequence). V was clipped by 3 bases and J by 5 bases; unmatched bases: 5. This CDR3 has 14 amino acids. The CDR3 sequence: CASSITRGRTEAFF. For the CDR3, the DNA is TGTGCCAGTAGTATTACCAGGGGGCGAACTGAAGCTTTCTTT.